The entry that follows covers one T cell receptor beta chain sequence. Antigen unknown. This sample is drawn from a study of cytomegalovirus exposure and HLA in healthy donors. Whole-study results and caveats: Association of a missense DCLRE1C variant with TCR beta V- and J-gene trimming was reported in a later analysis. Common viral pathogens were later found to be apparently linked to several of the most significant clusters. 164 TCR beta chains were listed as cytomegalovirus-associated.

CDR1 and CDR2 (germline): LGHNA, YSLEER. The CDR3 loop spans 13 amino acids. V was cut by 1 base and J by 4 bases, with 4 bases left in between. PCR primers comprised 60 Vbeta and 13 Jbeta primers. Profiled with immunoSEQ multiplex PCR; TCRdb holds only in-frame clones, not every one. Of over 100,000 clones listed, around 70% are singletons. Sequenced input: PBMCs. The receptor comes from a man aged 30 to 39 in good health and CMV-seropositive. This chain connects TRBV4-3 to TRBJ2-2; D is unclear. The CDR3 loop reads CASSQALTGELFF. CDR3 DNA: TGCGCCAGCAGCCAAGCTCTCACCGGGGAGCTGTTTTTT.